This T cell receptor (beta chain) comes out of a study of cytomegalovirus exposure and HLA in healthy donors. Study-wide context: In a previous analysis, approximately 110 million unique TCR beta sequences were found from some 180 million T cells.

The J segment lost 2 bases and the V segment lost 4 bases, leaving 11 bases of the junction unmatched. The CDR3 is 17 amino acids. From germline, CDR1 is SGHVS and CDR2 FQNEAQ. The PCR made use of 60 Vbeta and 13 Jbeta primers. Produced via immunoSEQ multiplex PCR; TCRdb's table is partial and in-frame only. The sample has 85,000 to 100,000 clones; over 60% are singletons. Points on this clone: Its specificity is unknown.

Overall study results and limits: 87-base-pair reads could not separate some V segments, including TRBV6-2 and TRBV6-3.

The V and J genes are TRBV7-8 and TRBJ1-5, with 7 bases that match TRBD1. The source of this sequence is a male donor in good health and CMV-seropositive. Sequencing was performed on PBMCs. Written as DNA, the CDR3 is TGTGCCAGCAGCTCTAGGGGGTTAGGACAGGGCAATCAGCCCCAGCATTTT. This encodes CASSSRGLGQGNQPQHF.